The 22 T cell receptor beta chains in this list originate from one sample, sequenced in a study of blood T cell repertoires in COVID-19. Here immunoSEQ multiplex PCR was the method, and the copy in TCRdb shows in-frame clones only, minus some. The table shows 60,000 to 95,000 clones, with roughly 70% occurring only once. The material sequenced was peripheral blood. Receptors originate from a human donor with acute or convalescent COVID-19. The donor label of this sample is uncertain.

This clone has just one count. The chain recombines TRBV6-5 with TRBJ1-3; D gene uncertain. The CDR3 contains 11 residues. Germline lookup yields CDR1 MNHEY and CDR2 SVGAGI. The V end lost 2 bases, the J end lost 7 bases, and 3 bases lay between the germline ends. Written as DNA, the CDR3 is TGTGCCAGCAGTTACCAGAACACCATATATTTT. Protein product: CASSYQNTIYF.

The DNA of the CDR3 is TGTGCCAGCAGCGAGAGCGGAGAGACCCAGTACTTC. It translates to CASSESGETQYF. V gene TRBV11-3 combines with J gene TRBJ2-5, with D tentatively TRBD2 (5 bases). This CDR3 has 12 amino acids. Trimming removed 5 bases from V and 4 bases from J, with 8 bases in between. From germline, CDR1 is SGHNT and CDR2 YENEEA.

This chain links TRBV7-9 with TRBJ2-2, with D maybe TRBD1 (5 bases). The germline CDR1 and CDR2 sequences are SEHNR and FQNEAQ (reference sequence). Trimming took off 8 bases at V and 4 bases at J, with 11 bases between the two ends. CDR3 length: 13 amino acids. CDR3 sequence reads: CASLRGSTGELFF. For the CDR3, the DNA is TGTGCCAGCCTTAGGGGTTCCACCGGGGAGCTGTTTTTT.

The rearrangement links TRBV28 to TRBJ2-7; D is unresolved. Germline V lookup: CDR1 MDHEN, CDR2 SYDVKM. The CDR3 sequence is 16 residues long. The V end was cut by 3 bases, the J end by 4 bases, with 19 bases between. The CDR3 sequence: CASSFPSRGFGYEQYF. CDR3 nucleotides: TGTGCCAGCAGTTTCCCGTCGAGAGGCTTCGGTTACGAGCAGTACTTC.

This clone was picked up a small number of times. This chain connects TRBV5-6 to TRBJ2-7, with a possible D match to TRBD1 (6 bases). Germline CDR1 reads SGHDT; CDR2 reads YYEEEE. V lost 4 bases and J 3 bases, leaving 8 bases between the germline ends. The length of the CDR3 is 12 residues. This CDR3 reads CASSAGVYEQYF. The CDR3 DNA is TGTGCCAGCAGCGCAGGGGTCTACGAGCAGTACTTC. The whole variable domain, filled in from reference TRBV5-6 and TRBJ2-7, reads DAGVTQSPTHLIKTRGQQVTLRCSPKSGHDTVSWYQQALGQGPQFIFQYYEEEERQRGNFPDRFSGHQFPNYSSELNVNALLLGDSALYLCASSAGVYEQYFGPGTRLTVT.

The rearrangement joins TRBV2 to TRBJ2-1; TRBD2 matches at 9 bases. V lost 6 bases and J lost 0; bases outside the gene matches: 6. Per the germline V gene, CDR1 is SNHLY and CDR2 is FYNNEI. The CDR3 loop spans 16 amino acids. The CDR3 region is CASRGLAVSSYNEQFF. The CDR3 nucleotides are TGTGCCAGCAGGGGACTAGCAGTGAGCTCCTACAATGAGCAGTTCTTC.

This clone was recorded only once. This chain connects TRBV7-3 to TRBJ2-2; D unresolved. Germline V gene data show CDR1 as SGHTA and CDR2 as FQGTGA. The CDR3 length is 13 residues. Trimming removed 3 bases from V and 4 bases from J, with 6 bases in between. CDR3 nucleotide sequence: TGTGCCAGCAGCTTCTCGCGCACCGGGGAGCTGTTTTTT. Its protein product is CASSFSRTGELFF.

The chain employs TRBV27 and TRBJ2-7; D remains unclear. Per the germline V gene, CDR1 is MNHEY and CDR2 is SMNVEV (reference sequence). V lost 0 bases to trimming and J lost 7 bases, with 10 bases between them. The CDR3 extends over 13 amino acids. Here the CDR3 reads CASSLSPQREQYV. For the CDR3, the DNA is TGTGCCAGCAGTTTATCCCCTCAGAGGGAGCAGTACGTC.

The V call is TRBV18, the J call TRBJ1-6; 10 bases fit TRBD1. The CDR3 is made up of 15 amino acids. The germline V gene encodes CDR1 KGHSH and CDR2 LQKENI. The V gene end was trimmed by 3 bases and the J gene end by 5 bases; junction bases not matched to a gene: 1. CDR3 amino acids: CASSPDRGNNSPLHF. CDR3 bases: TGTGCCAGCTCACCGGACAGGGGGAATAATTCACCCCTCCACTTT.

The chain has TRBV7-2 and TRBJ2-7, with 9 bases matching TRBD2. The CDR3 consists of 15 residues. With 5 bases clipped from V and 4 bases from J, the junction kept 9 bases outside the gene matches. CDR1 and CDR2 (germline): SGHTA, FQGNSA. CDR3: CASSPQGAGGYEQYF. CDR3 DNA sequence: TGTGCCAGCAGCCCTCAGGGAGCGGGAGGTTACGAGCAGTACTTC.

This CDR3 is CAIGRTSGEQYF. The DNA for the CDR3 is TGTGCCATCGGACGTACTAGCGGCGAGCAGTACTTC. This chain uses TRBV11-1 with TRBJ2-7; TRBD2 aligns across 8 bases. Unmatched junction bases numbered 8, after V lost 10 bases and J lost 6 bases. The CDR3 covers 12 residues. Looked up from germline, CDR1 is SGHAT and CDR2 is FQDESV (reference sequence).

CDR3 nucleotides: TGCGCCAGCAAGTGGGGCGGGAACACTGAAGCTTTCTTT. It specifies CASKWGGNTEAFF. The chain has TRBV5-1 and TRBJ1-1; TRBD1 might be the D (5 bases). The germline V gene has CDR1 SGHRS and CDR2 YFSETQ. The V and J ends lost 6 bases and 1 base respectively, with 10 bases between them. The CDR3 is 13 amino acids.

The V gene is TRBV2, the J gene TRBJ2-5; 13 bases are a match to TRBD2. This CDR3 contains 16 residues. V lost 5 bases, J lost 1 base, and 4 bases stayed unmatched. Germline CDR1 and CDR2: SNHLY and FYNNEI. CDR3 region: CASSIRTSGGQETQYF. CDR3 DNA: TGTGCCAGCAGTATCAGGACTAGCGGGGGCCAAGAGACCCAGTACTTC.

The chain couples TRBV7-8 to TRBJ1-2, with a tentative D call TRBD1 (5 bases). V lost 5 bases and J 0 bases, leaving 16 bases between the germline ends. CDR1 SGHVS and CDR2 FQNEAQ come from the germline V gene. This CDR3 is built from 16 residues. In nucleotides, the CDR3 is TGTGCCAGCAGCCCCCCCGACAGCTACTCTAACTATGGCTACACCTTC. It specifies CASSPPDSYSNYGYTF.

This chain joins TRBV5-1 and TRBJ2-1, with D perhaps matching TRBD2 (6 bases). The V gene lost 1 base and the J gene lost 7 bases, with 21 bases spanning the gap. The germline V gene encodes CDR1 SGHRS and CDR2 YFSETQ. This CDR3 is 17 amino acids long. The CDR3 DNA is TGCGCCAGCAGCTTGTCGGTGGCGGGGTCGGCGGGGAATGAGCAGTTCTTC. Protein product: CASSLSVAGSAGNEQFF.

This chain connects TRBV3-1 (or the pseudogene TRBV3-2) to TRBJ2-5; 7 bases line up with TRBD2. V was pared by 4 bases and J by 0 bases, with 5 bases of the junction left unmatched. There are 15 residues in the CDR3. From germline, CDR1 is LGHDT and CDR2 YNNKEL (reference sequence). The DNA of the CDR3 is TGTGCCAGCAGCCTACAGCGGGGCTACCAAGAGACCCAGTACTTC. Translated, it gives CASSLQRGYQETQYF.

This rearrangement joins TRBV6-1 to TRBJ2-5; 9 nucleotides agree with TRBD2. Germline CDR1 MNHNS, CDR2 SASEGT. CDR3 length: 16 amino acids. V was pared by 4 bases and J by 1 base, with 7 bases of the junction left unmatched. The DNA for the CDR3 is TGTGCCAGCAGTGGACTCGCGGGGGGGGGCCAAGAGACCCAGTACTTC. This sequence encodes CASSGLAGGGQETQYF.

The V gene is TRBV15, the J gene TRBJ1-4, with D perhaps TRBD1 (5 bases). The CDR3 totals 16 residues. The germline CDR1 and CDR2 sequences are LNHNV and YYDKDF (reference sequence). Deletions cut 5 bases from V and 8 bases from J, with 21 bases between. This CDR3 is CATSDSVGARREKLFF. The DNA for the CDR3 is TGTGCCACCAGCGATTCTGTAGGGGCCAGAAGGGAAAAACTGTTTTTT.

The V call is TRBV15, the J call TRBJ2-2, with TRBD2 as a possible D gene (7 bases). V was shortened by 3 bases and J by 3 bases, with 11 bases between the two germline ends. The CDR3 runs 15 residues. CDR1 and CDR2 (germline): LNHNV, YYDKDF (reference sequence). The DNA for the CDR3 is TGTGCCACCAGCAGGAAGGGGGGGCACACCGGGGAGCTGTTTTTT. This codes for CATSRKGGHTGELFF.

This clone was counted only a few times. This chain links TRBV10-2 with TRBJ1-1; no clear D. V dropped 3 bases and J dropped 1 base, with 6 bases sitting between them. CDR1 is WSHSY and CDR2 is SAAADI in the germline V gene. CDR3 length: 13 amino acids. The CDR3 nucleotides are TGCGCCAGCAGTGATCTTTGGAACACTGAAGCTTTCTTT. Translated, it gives CASSDLWNTEAFF.

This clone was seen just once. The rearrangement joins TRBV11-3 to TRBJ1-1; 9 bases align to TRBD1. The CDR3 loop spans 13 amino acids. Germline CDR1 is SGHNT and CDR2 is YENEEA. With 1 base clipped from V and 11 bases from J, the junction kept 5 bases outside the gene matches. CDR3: CASSLATGGIAFF. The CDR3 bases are TGTGCCAGCAGCTTAGCTACAGGGGGCATTGCTTTCTTT.

The CDR3 nucleotides read TGTGCCAGCAGTGACTCGATTCACCGACTAGCGGGAGCTTTACTCCACGAGCAGTACTTC. Protein product: CASSDSIHRLAGALLHEQYF. This chain joins TRBV6-4 and TRBJ2-7; 12 positions agree with TRBD2. V gave up 0 bases and J gave up 5 bases; unmatched junction bases: 17. CDR1 MRHNA and CDR2 SNTAGT come from the germline V gene. This CDR3 has 20 residues.